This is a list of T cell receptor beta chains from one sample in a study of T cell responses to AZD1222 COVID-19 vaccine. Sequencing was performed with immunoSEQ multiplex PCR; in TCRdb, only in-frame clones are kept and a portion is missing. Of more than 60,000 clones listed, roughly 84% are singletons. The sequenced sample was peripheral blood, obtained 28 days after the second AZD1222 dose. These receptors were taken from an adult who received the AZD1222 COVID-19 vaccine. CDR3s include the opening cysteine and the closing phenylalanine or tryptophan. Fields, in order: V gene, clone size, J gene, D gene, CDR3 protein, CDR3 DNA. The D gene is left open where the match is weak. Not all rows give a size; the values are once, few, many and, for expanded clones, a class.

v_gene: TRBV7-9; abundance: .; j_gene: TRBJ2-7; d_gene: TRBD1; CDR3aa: CASSRDRVEQYF; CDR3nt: TGTGCCAGCAGCCGGGACAGGGTCGAGCAGTACTTC
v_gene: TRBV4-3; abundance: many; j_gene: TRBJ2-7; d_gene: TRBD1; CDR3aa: CASSQRALRQGKVEQYF; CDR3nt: TGCGCCAGCAGCCAGAGGGCCCTTCGACAGGGAAAGGTCGAGCAGTACTTC
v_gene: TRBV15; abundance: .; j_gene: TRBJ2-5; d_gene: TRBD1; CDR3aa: CATSRDSQETQYF; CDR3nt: TGTGCCACCAGCCGGGACAGCCAAGAGACCCAGTACTTC
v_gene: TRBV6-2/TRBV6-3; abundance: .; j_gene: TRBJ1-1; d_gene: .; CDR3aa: CASSYRTRDTEAFF; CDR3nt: TGTGCCAGCAGTTACAGGACCAGGGACACTGAAGCTTTCTTT
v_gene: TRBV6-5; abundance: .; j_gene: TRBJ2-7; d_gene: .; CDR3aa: CASSYGFRGGEQYF; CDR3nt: TGTGCCAGCAGTTACGGCTTCAGGGGAGGCGAGCAGTACTTC
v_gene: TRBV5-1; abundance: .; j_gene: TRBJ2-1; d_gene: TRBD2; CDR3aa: CASRGKAGLMRDEQFF; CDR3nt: TGCGCCAGCAGGGGTAAAGCGGGACTAATGAGGGATGAGCAGTTCTTC
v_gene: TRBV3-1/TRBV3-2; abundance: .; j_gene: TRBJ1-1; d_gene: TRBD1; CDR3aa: CASSQGHLQGLAFF; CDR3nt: TGTGCCAGCAGCCAAGGTCACCTACAGGGGTTAGCTTTCTTT
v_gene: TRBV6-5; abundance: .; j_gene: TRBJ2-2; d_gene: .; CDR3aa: CASFWTGELFF; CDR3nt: TGTGCCAGCTTTTGGACCGGGGAGCTGTTTTTT
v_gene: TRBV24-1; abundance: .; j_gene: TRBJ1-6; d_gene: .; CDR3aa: CATSDLPDSPLHF; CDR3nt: TGTGCCACCAGTGATTTGCCGGATTCACCCCTCCACTTT
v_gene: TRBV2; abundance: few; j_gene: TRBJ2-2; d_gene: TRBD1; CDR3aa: CASSGLGGSYTGELFF; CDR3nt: TGTGCCAGCAGTGGCCTAGGGGGCTCGTACACCGGGGAGCTGTTTTTT